This passage covers 15 T cell receptor beta chains from one sample sequenced in a study of read filtering for tumor transcriptome and immune sequencing. The library was built from about 370 ng RNA with molecular barcoded adaptors for alpha/delta and beta/gamma chains. MiXCR was run by TCRdb on the reads, yielding one entry per CDR3 protein. The repertoire has about 28,000 distinct CDR3 sequences, around an eighth of them found once; the top ten carry around 43%. Sequences were obtained from a population of CD138-negative cells sorted from bone marrow. These receptors came from a donor older than 35 with multiple myeloma.

This clonotype has a count of ten or more. The chain uses TRBV20-1 and TRBJ2-7, with TRBD1 matching 9 bases. Germline V gives CDR1 DFQATT, CDR2 SNEGSKA (reference sequence). After removal of 1 base from V and 2 bases from J, the junction contained 9 bases not matched to a gene. This CDR3 has 16 amino acids. CDR3 sequence (DNA): TGCAGTGCTAGAGCCACGGGGGGACAGGGTACCTACGAGCAGTACTTC. This translates into CSARATGGQGTYEQYF.

The chain recombines TRBV9 with TRBJ2-5; 7 bases map to TRBD2. The V segment lost 0 bases and the J segment 1 base; nucleotides outside the gene matches: 3. The germline V gene has CDR1 SGDLS and CDR2 YYNGEE. The CDR3 runs to 15 residues. The CDR3 spells CASSVEGTTQETQYF. The CDR3 DNA follows: TGTGCCAGCAGCGTAGAGGGGACTACCCAAGAGACCCAGTACTTC. Complete variable domain (other parts from reference TRBV9 and TRBJ2-5): DSGVTQTPKHLITATGQRVTLRCSPRSGDLSVYWYQQSLDQGLQFLIQYYNGEERAKGNILERFSAQQFPDLHSELNLSSLELGDSALYFCASSVEGTTQETQYFGPGTRLLVL.

The V call is TRBV5-1, the J call TRBJ2-1; maybe TRBD1 (5 bases). This CDR3 has 13 amino acids. V dropped 3 bases and J dropped 2 bases, with 6 bases sitting between them. Per the germline V gene, CDR1 is SGHRS and CDR2 is YFSETQ. This chain's CDR3 is CASSSDTYNEQFF. CDR3 coding DNA: TGCGCCAGCAGCTCGGACACCTACAATGAGCAGTTCTTC.

In this sample, this clonotype turned up a few times. CDR3 coding DNA: TGTGCCAGCAGCCTCCTCCGGGACAATGAAGCTTTCTTT. This codes for CASSLLRDNEAFF. The chain uses TRBV7-9 and TRBJ1-1; D perhaps matches TRBD1 (6 bases). V was shortened by 5 bases and J by 7 bases, with 14 bases between the two germline ends. Germline values: CDR1 SEHNR, CDR2 FQNEAQ (reference sequence). CDR3 length: 13 residues.

This chain uses TRBV20-1 with TRBJ2-1, with 9 bases aligning to TRBD2. V was clipped by 4 bases and J by 8 bases; unmatched bases: 9. Germline CDR1 is DFQATT and CDR2 is SNEGSKA (reference sequence). The CDR3 spans 14 residues. This chain's CDR3 is CSATVSGSVYEQFF. The CDR3, as DNA: TGCAGTGCTACAGTTAGCGGGAGTGTCTATGAGCAGTTCTTC.

In this sample, this clonotype turned up many times. The chain recombines TRBV19 with TRBJ1-5, with 8 nucleotides matching TRBD1. J lost 8 bases, V lost 5 bases, and 11 bases had no gene match. Germline V gene data show CDR1 as LNHDA and CDR2 as SQIVND (reference sequence). The CDR3 consists of 15 residues. CDR3 nucleotides: TGTGCCAGTAGTTCAGGGGGCATTTCGGAAAAGCCCCAGCATTTT. Its protein is CASSSGGISEKPQHF. The entire variable domain, with the rest obtained from reference TRBV19 and TRBJ1-5, is as follows: DGGITQSPKYLFRKEGQNVTLSCEQNLNHDAMYWYRQDPGQGLRLIYYSQIVNDFQKGDIAEGYSVSREKKESFPLTVTSAQKNPTAFYLCASSSGGISEKPQHFGDGTRLSIL.

As concerns this clonotype: A much bigger clone sits one base away, suggesting this may be a read error. This sequence joins TRBV20-1 and TRBJ1-6; 7 positions match TRBD1. The V gene's germline CDR1 is DFQATT and CDR2 SNEGSKA (reference sequence). The length of the CDR3 is 15 residues. CDR3 region: CSVRDTGQPRSPHHF. As DNA, the CDR3 is TGCAGTGTCAGGGATACGGGACAGCCGCGGTCACCCCACCACTTT.

In its sample, this clonotype was seen many times. The chain recombines TRBV19 with TRBJ2-7; TRBD1 is a possible D gene (6 bases). The germline V and J ends were trimmed by 5 bases and 3 bases, with 11 bases remaining between them. There are 13 residues in the CDR3. Looked up from germline, CDR1 is LNHDA and CDR2 is SQIVND (reference sequence). CDR3 bases: TGTGCCAGTAGTGCAGGGGACCTCTACGAGCAGTACTTC. It yields the protein CASSAGDLYEQYF. Filled out from reference TRBV19 and TRBJ2-7, the complete variable domain reads DGGITQSPKYLFRKEGQNVTLSCEQNLNHDAMYWYRQDPGQGLRLIYYSQIVNDFQKGDIAEGYSVSREKKESFPLTVTSAQKNPTAFYLCASSAGDLYEQYFGPGTRLTVT.

This clonotype has at least ten counts. V usage is TRBV30 and J usage is TRBJ2-7, with TRBD1 matching over 7 bases. Germline-derived CDR1 and CDR2 are GTSNPN and SVGIG (reference sequence). V lost 1 base to trimming and J lost 3 bases; unmatched junction nucleotides: 9. The CDR3 extends over 15 amino acids. The CDR3 reads CAWSGGDRELYEQYF. Written as DNA, the CDR3 is TGTGCCTGGAGTGGGGGTGACAGGGAACTCTACGAGCAGTACTTC.

Worth noting for this clonotype: This is likely an artifact of a read error, given a far larger clone one base away. The conserved phenylalanine or tryptophan normally closing the CDR3 is absent here, so this likely arose from a read error. This sequence joins TRBV7-3 and TRBJ1-5, with D unclear. The CDR3 is 12 residues long. V lost 0 bases, J lost 7 bases, and 4 bases lay in between. Germline-derived CDR1 and CDR2 are SGHTA and FQGTGA. The CDR3 loop is CASSLTPQPQHL. CDR3 DNA: TGTGCCAGCAGCTTAACCCCCCAGCCCCAGCATCTT.

This clonotype was observed at least ten times. This chain links TRBV6-5 with TRBJ2-6, with 8 bases fitting TRBD1. The junction had 7 bases not matched to a gene; V was cut back by 6 bases and J by 3 bases. There are 16 residues in the CDR3. The germline V gene has CDR1 MNHEY and CDR2 SVGAGI. The CDR3 sequence: CASRYGTGFGANVLTF. The CDR3 nucleotides read TGTGCCAGCAGGTACGGGACAGGTTTTGGGGCCAACGTCCTGACTTTC.

There are many counts of this clonotype. The chain recombines TRBV6-9 with TRBJ1-5, with TRBD1 as a possible D gene (5 bases). CDR1 and CDR2 from the germline V gene are MNHGY and SVAAGI. V was shortened by 2 bases and J by 0 bases, with 23 bases between the two germline ends. The CDR3 has 20 residues. CDR3 amino acids: CASSYPIGYLGENSNQPQHF. For the CDR3, the DNA is TGTGCCAGCAGTTATCCGATCGGTTATCTAGGGGAAAATAGCAATCAGCCCCAGCATTTT.

In its sample, this clonotype was seen many times. The chain joins TRBV28 to TRBJ1-1; D is unresolved. The CDR3 consists of 13 residues. Germline values: CDR1 MDHEN, CDR2 SYDVKM. The V gene lost 7 bases and the J gene lost 8 bases, with 17 bases spanning the gap. CDR3 coding DNA: TGTGCCAGCACTTCCGTACGGGCAATAGAAGCTTTCTTT. Amino acid sequence: CASTSVRAIEAFF.

This clonotype was counted at least ten times. The chain couples TRBV5-1 to TRBJ2-1; 10 bases fit TRBD2. The V segment lost 7 bases and the J segment 3 bases; nucleotides outside the gene matches: 7. The CDR3 consists of 15 residues. CDR1 and CDR2 (germline): SGHRS, YFSETQ. CDR3 sequence: CASGELAGIYNEQFF. DNA of the CDR3: TGCGCCAGCGGGGAACTAGCGGGAATCTACAATGAGCAGTTCTTC.

This clonotype was detected many times. CDR3 DNA sequence: TGTGCCAGTAGTATATGGAGCGCCAACAATGAGCAGTTCTTC. This translates into CASSIWSANNEQFF. The chain joins TRBV19 to TRBJ2-1; no firm D call. The CDR3 runs 14 residues. Between the trimmed V and J ends, which lost 2 bases and 5 bases, there was a span of 10 bases. Germline CDR1 reads LNHDA; CDR2 reads SQIVND (reference sequence).